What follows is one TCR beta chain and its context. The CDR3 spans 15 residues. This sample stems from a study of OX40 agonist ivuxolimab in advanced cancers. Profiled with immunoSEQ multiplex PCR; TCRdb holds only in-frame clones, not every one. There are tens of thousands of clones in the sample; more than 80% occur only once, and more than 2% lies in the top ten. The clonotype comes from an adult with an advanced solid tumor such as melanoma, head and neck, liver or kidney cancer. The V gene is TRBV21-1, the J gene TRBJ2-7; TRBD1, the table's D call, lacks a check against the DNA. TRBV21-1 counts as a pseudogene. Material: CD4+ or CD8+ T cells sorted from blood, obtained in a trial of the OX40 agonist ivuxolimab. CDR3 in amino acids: CASSKGDRDNGEQYF. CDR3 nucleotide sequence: TGTGCCAGCAGCAAAGGGGACAGGGATAATGGCGAGCAGTACTTC.